The 8 T cell receptor beta chains listed next were all sequenced from one sample in a study of PD-1 blockade in classical Hodgkin lymphoma. All the patients suffered relapse after autologous stem cell transplantation, and brentuximab vedotin exposure differed. This table comes from immunoSEQ multiplex PCR, and its TCRdb copy is limited to in-frame clones, with some not included. This sample has approximately 160,000 clones, with 78% found just once. The sequencing used peripheral blood mononuclear cells (PBMCs), collected before the second cycle of nivolumab. Receptors originate from a human donor with classical Hodgkin lymphoma.

This clone has a single count. The V and J genes are TRBV5-5 and TRBJ2-3, with a possible D match to TRBD1 (7 bases). The length of the CDR3 is 15 residues. Germline V CDR1 and CDR2: SGHKS, YYEKEE (reference sequence). V dropped 2 bases and J dropped 4 bases, with 14 bases sitting between them. The DNA for the CDR3 is TGTGCCAGCAGCTTTGGAGGGACAGAGGCAGATACGCAGTATTTT. The encoded protein is CASSFGGTEADTQYF.

The CDR3 sequence: CASSESSRPPGFDCEQYF. CDR3 DNA: TGCGCCAGCAGTGAGTCGAGTCGCCCCCCGGGTTTTGATTGTGAGCAGTACTTC. The rearrangement joins TRBV10-1 to TRBJ2-7; D uncertain. Looked up from germline, CDR1 is WNHNN and CDR2 is SYGVQD (reference sequence). This CDR3 spans 18 amino acids. Trimming left V 0 bases short and J 7 bases short, with 25 bases between.

J is TRBJ2-7 and V is TRBV10-3, with 7 positions matching TRBD1. Germline V gene data show CDR1 as ENHRY and CDR2 as SYGVKD. V lost 3 bases, J lost 2 bases, and 4 bases stayed unmatched. The CDR3 covers 14 residues. CDR3 region: CAISDSGGPYEQYF. The CDR3, as DNA: TGTGCCATCAGTGACTCAGGGGGTCCCTACGAGCAGTACTTC.

V usage is TRBV5-6 and J usage is TRBJ1-4, with D hard to call. The V and J ends lost 2 bases and 4 bases respectively, with 12 bases between them. CDR3 length: 15 amino acids. The germline V gene encodes CDR1 SGHDT and CDR2 YYEEEE. Here the CDR3 DNA reads TGTGCCAGCAGCTTCAGGCCACTCTTTAATGAAAAACTGTTTTTT. Translated: CASSFRPLFNEKLFF. The full variable domain, its missing parts supplied by reference TRBV5-6 and TRBJ1-4, is DAGVTQSPTHLIKTRGQQVTLRCSPKSGHDTVSWYQQALGQGPQFIFQYYEEEERQRGNFPDRFSGHQFPNYSSELNVNALLLGDSALYLCASSFRPLFNEKLFFGSGTQLSVL.

The genes are TRBV2 and TRBJ2-1; 8 bases line up with TRBD2. Trimming cost V 5 bases and J 2 bases; bases outside gene matches: 2. This CDR3 is 14 amino acids long. Germline V gives CDR1 SNHLY, CDR2 FYNNEI. DNA for the CDR3: TGTGCCAGCAGTCCGGGACTAGCCTACAATGAGCAGTTCTTC. Protein sequence: CASSPGLAYNEQFF.

This clone was seen only once. The chain joins TRBV10-3 to TRBJ2-3, with 11 bases matching TRBD2. CDR3 length: 17 residues. The germline V gene encodes CDR1 ENHRY and CDR2 SYGVKD. V gave up 10 bases and J gave up 4 bases; unmatched junction bases: 16. CDR3 coding DNA: TGTGCCACCAAATCTAGCGGGGGGTATGGGGGTGCAGATACGCAGTATTTT. This gives the protein CATKSSGGYGGADTQYF.

The V call is TRBV27, the J call TRBJ1-1, with D perhaps TRBD1 (6 bases). The V end lost 6 bases, the J end lost 3 bases, and 17 bases lay between the germline ends. Germline V gives CDR1 MNHEY, CDR2 SMNVEV (reference sequence). The CDR3 is 15 amino acids. The CDR3 region has the DNA TGTGCCAGCAGCCCGACGGGGGGCTGGGACACTGAAGCTTTCTTT. This codes for CASSPTGGWDTEAFF.

This chain links TRBV4-1 with TRBJ1-1; D is unclear. CDR3 length: 13 residues. V was clipped by 0 bases and J by 5 bases, with 7 bases between them. Germline V gene lookup returns CDR1 MGHRA and CDR2 YSYEKL. CDR3 sequence reads: CASSQEGDTEAFF. The CDR3 bases are TGCGCCAGCAGCCAAGAGGGAGATACTGAAGCTTTCTTT.